What follows is one TCR beta chain and its context. Its antigen is unidentified. The CDR3 covers 16 residues. Trimming took off 0 bases at V and 6 bases at J, with 17 bases between the two ends. CDR1 is ENHRY, CDR2 SYGVKD, per germline. Related graft donors supplied nonmyeloablative bone marrow transplants, and mixed chimerism was transient. The entry originates in a study of Tregs in tolerant kidney transplant recipients. Study outcomes and limitations: Biological reproducibility was not directly addressed in this study. Nucleotide sequences could not be compared across some patients' samples due to primer changes.

Sequencing used immunoSEQ multiplex PCR; TCRdb keeps in-frame clones, though not all of them. Seen here are tens of thousands of clones, under 95% observed once, and the top ten hold roughly 1.7%. The source of this sequence is a human patient who received a combined kidney and bone marrow transplant. Some T cells may have originated in the graft donor. The material was CD4+ T cells from blood (PBMCs), obtained 12 months after the transplant. The chain recombines TRBV10-3 with TRBJ1-1, with D tentatively TRBD1 (6 bases). The CDR3 sequence is CAISESLAGVKPEAFF. The CDR3, as DNA: TGTGCCATCAGTGAGTCCCTGGCAGGGGTCAAACCTGAAGCTTTCTTT.